The present T cell receptor (beta chain) was sequenced within a study of HIV-infected patients and healthy controls. No cell fractionation was done, so the repertoire covers all unsorted peripheral blood T cells. Reverse transcription used roughly 450 ng RNA and constant-region primers for alpha and beta. Separate chain-specific third strand synthesis with multiplexing indices produced the alpha and beta libraries. TCRdb itself ran the 5' RACE reads through MiXCR, one entry per CDR3 protein. The sample carries over 8,000 distinct CDR3 sequences, around 9.3% recorded once. The CDR3 extends over 13 amino acids. Germline loops: CDR1 DFQATT, CDR2 SNEGSKA (reference sequence). V was cut by 3 bases and J by 2 bases, with 11 bases left in between. This clonotype was seen a handful of times.

The clonotype comes from an adult with HIV infection. The chain recombines TRBV20-1 with TRBJ2-7, with D possibly being TRBD1 (6 bases). The input for sequencing was blood, taken before antiretroviral therapy. The CDR3 loop is CSARSGTTYEQYF. In nucleotides, the CDR3 is TGCAGTGCTAGGTCCGGGACAACCTACGAGCAGTACTTC.